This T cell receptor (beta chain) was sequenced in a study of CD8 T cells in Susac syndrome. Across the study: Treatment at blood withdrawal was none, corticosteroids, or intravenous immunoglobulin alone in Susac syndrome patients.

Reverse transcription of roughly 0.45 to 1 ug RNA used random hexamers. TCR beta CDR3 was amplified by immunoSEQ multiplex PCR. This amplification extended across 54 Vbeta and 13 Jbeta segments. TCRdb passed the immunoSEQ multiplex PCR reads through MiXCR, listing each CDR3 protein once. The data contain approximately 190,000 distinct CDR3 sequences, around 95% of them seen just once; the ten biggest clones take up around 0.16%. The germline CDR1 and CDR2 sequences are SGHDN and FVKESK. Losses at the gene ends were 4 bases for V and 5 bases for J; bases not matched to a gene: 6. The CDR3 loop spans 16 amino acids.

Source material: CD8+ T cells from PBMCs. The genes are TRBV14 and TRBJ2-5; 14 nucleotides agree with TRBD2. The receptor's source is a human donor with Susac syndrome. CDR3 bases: TGTGCCAGCAGCCTCAGACTAGCGGGAGGGCGTGAGACCCAGTACTTC. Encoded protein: CASSLRLAGGRETQYF. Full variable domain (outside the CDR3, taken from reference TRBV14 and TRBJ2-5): EAGVTQFPSHSVIEKGQTVTLRCDPISGHDNLYWYRRVMGKEIKFLLHFVKESKQDESGMPNNRFLAERTGGTYSTLKVQPAELEDSGVYFCASSLRLAGGRETQYFGPGTRLLVL.